Below are 11 T cell receptor beta chains sequenced from a single sample in a study of cytomegalovirus exposure and HLA in healthy donors. Primers included in the PCR were 60 Vbeta and 13 Jbeta primers. Using immunoSEQ multiplex PCR, the repertoire was profiled, and TCRdb retains in-frame clones only, with some absent. Here the sample spans under 200,000 clones, roughly 90% being singletons. The sequenced sample consisted of PBMCs. The origin of the receptors is a woman under 30 in good health and CMV-seronegative.

CDR3 nucleotides: TGTGCCAGCAGTGAGTGGCGGGAGCCCTACAATGAGCAGTTCTTC. Translated, it gives CASSEWREPYNEQFF. The J gene is TRBJ2-1, the V gene TRBV2; 7 bases fit TRBD2. Looked up from germline, CDR1 is SNHLY and CDR2 is FYNNEI. The CDR3 is 15 amino acids. V lost 3 bases, J lost 2 bases, and 4 bases stayed unmatched. Together with reference TRBV2 and TRBJ2-1, the CDR3 gives the full variable domain: EPEVTQTPSHQVTQMGQEVILRCVPISNHLYFYWYRQILGQKVEFLVSFYNNEISEKSEIFDDQFSVERPDGSNFTLKIRSTKLEDSAMYFCASSEWREPYNEQFFGPGTRLTVL.

This sequence joins TRBV7-6 and TRBJ2-3; TRBD2 matches 12 bases. Germline CDR1 and CDR2: SGHVS and FNYEAQ. Trimming at V came to 4 bases and at J to 4 bases, leaving 9 bases not matched to a gene. The CDR3 extends over 17 amino acids. This chain's CDR3 is CASSSRLAGALPDTQYF. Written as DNA, the CDR3 is TGTGCCAGCAGCTCCCGACTAGCGGGGGCCCTCCCAGATACGCAGTATTTT. Together with reference TRBV7-6 and TRBJ2-3, the CDR3 gives the full variable domain: GAGVSQSPRYKVTKRGQDVALRCDPISGHVSLYWYRQALGQGPEFLTYFNYEAQQDKSGLPNDRFSAERPEGSISTLTIQRTEQRDSAMYRCASSSRLAGALPDTQYFGPGTRLTVL.

The chain is built from TRBV7-9 and TRBJ2-2, with 14 bases matching TRBD2. This CDR3 is 16 amino acids long. V lost 5 bases, J lost 4 bases, and 3 bases stayed unmatched. Per the germline V gene, CDR1 is SEHNR and CDR2 is FQNEAQ (reference sequence). DNA of the CDR3: TGTGCCAGCAGCCGGGGACTAGCGGGAGTCACCGGGGAGCTGTTTTTT. Translation gives CASSRGLAGVTGELFF.

V gene TRBV6-4 combines with J gene TRBJ1-1, with 10 bases matching TRBD1. This CDR3 is 16 amino acids long. The germline V gene encodes CDR1 MRHNA and CDR2 SNTAGT. V lost 8 bases, J lost 4 bases, and 13 bases stayed unmatched. The CDR3 region has the DNA TGTGCCAGCCGCTCAGTTACCGGGACAGGGGCCACTGAAGCTTTCTTT. It specifies CASRSVTGTGATEAFF.

This sequence joins TRBV15 and TRBJ2-5; TRBD1 aligns across 8 bases. V lost 4 bases, J lost 5 bases, and 12 bases stayed unmatched. CDR1 LNHNV and CDR2 YYDKDF come from the germline V gene (reference sequence). The CDR3 covers 16 residues. This CDR3 reads CATSKNTGTGGETQYF. The CDR3 DNA follows: TGTGCCACCAGCAAGAATACCGGGACAGGTGGTGAGACCCAGTACTTC.

V is TRBV7-2 and J is TRBJ2-1, with 7 bases fitting TRBD2. Germline CDR1 is SGHTA and CDR2 is FQGNSA. The CDR3 loop spans 14 amino acids. V was clipped by 5 bases and J by 4 bases; unmatched bases: 5. The CDR3 DNA reads as TGTGCCAGCAGCGGGGGGGACGGTTACAATGAGCAGTTCTTC. It codes for CASSGGDGYNEQFF.

This sequence joins TRBV11-2 and TRBJ2-7, with unresolved D. The CDR3 totals 13 residues. V lost 8 bases and J 2 bases, leaving 13 bases between the germline ends. Per the germline V gene, CDR1 is SGHAT and CDR2 is FQNNGV. CDR3 coding DNA: TGTGCCAGCGCGACTCCCCTCACCTACGAGCAGTACTTC. It yields the protein CASATPLTYEQYF.

This clone was observed a few times. This rearrangement joins TRBV6-5 to TRBJ1-1; TRBD1 might be the D (5 bases). V was cut by 5 bases and J by 11 bases, with 15 bases left in between. Germline CDR1 reads MNHEY; CDR2 reads SVGAGI. CDR3 length: 12 residues. This chain's CDR3 is CASSKLGRMAFF. For the CDR3, the DNA is TGTGCCAGCAGTAAATTGGGGCGGATGGCTTTCTTT.

This clone was seen more than once but under ten times. The rearrangement joins TRBV7-9 to TRBJ1-1; D may be TRBD1 (6 bases). Germline loops: CDR1 SEHNR, CDR2 FQNEAQ (reference sequence). V lost 11 bases, J lost 0 bases, and 13 bases lay in between. This CDR3 has 13 residues. CDR3 sequence (DNA): TGTGCCGGGGGGGCCGGGGTGAACACTGAAGCTTTCTTT. It encodes CAGGAGVNTEAFF.

The V call is TRBV28, the J call TRBJ1-4, with 10 positions matching TRBD1. J was trimmed by 7 bases and V by 7 bases; bases with no gene match: 15. CDR3 size: 17 residues. Germline lookup yields CDR1 MDHEN and CDR2 SYDVKM. CDR3 sequence: CASNVLNFRDRGEKLFF. In nucleotides, the CDR3 is TGTGCCAGCAACGTCCTAAATTTCCGGGACAGGGGTGAAAAACTGTTTTTT.

CDR3 sequence reads: CAISLAGVAYNEQFF. The CDR3 coding sequence is TGTGCCATCAGCTTAGCGGGGGTAGCCTACAATGAGCAGTTCTTC. This chain joins TRBV10-3 and TRBJ2-1; 9 nucleotides align to TRBD2. The length of the CDR3 is 15 residues. The V gene end was trimmed by 6 bases and the J gene end by 2 bases; junction bases not matched to a gene: 5. The germline V gene encodes CDR1 ENHRY and CDR2 SYGVKD.